This entry describes one T cell receptor beta chain. This sample is part of a study of cytotoxic CD8 clonotypes in ibrutinib-treated CLL. Here immunoSEQ multiplex PCR was the method, and the copy in TCRdb shows in-frame clones only, minus some. The sample records 20,000 to 30,000 clones, 70% to 75% being singletons. Trimming left V 1 base short and J 4 bases short, with 7 bases between. Germline CDR1 SGDLS, CDR2 YYNGEE. This CDR3 has 13 residues. Sample: PBMCs, taken after 12 months of ibrutinib treatment. The source of this sequence is a human donor with chronic lymphocytic leukemia. The chain carries TRBV9 and TRBJ2-3; D unclear. CDR3 in amino acids: CASSVSWADTQYF. The CDR3 DNA is TGTGCCAGCAGCGTATCATGGGCAGATACGCAGTATTTT. Looking up the rest from reference TRBV9 and TRBJ2-3 gives the full variable domain: DSGVTQTPKHLITATGQRVTLRCSPRSGDLSVYWYQQSLDQGLQFLIQYYNGEERAKGNILERFSAQQFPDLHSELNLSSLELGDSALYFCASSVSWADTQYFGPGTRLTVL.